The clone carrying this T cell receptor beta chain has just one count. The data were taken from a study of T-cell reconstitution after alpha-beta-depleted transplantation in children. The CDR3 is made up of 15 amino acids. Losses at the gene ends were 9 bases for V and 7 bases for J; bases not matched to a gene: 10. TCRbeta library construction was performed incorporating unique molecular identifiers. MiXCR was run by TCRdb on the PCR reads, yielding one entry per CDR3 protein. In the table there are 500,000 to 650,000 distinct CDR3 sequences, roughly 11% of which are singletons. V gene TRBV12-3 or TRBV12-4 combines with J gene TRBJ2-2, with 11 bases fitting TRBD1. The sample was PBMCs, mostly from graft donor cells, taken 180 days after TCRalphabeta/CD19-depleted stem cell transplant. This receptor was obtained from a female patient aged 2 to 10 who had a stem cell transplant for aplastic anemia, so the T cells may come from the graft donor. Here the CDR3 reads CASTPGDRGVGELFF. The CDR3 DNA sequence: TGTGCCAGTACCCCGGGGGACAGGGGGGTCGGGGAGCTGTTTTTT.